Listed here is a single T cell receptor beta chain. The libraries were made with immunoSEQ v3.0 at survey level. Sequencing used immunoSEQ multiplex PCR; TCRdb keeps in-frame clones, though not all of them. The sample lists fewer than 35,000 clones, roughly 97% occurring once. V was clipped by 5 bases and J by 6 bases, with 14 bases between them. This CDR3 comprises 15 residues. Germline CDR1 reads MNHEY; CDR2 reads SVGAGI. The sample comes from a study of long-term antiretroviral therapy in people with HIV. The sequences come from unsorted PBMCs, collected 6.9 years after starting antiretroviral therapy. The TCR originated in a man in his thirties or forties with HIV. This chain connects TRBV6-5 to TRBJ1-6; no reliable D call. CDR3 bases: TGTGCCAGCAGTCCGACCGTGTACCTTAATTCACCCCTCCACTTT. This translates into CASSPTVYLNSPLHF.